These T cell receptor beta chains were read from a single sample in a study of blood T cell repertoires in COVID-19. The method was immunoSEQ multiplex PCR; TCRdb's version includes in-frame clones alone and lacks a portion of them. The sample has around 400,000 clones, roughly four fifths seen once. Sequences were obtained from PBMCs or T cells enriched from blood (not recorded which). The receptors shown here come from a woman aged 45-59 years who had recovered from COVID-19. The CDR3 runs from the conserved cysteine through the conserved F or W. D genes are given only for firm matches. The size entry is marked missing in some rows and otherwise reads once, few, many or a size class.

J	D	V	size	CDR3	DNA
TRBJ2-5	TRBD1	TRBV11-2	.	CASSVQGMGETQYF	TGTGCCAGCAGCGTACAGGGGATGGGAGAGACCCAGTACTTC
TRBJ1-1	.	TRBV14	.	CASSLGNRGDEAFF	TGTGCCAGCAGCCTTGGAAACCGGGGGGATGAAGCTTTCTTT
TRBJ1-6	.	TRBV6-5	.	CASSAGGSPLHF	TGTGCCAGCAGCGCCGGGGGTTCACCCCTCCACTTT
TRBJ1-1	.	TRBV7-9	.	CASSLIVGRNTEAFF	TGTGCCAGCAGCTTAATCGTGGGCAGGAACACTGAAGCTTTCTTT
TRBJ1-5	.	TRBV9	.	CASSVTGHSNQPQHF	TGTGCCAGCAGCGTTACAGGGCATAGCAATCAGCCCCAGCATTTT
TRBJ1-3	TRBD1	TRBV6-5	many	CASSSNRGLGNTIYF	TGTGCCAGCAGCTCCAATAGGGGGCTCGGAAACACCATATATTTT
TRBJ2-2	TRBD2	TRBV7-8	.	CASSLRGLAGGFRAGELFF	TGTGCCAGCAGCCTAAGGGGACTAGCGGGGGGCTTTCGGGCCGGGGAGCTGTTTTTT
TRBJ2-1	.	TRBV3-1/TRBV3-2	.	CASSPTGGVLYNEQFF	TGTGCCAGCAGTCCCACCGGAGGGGTCCTCTACAATGAGCAGTTCTTC
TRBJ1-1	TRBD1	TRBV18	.	CASSPTGGAGDTEAFF	TGTGCCAGCTCACCGACAGGGGGCGCCGGGGATACTGAAGCTTTCTTT
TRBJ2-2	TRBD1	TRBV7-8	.	CASDLDRGTGELFF	TGTGCCAGCGACCTAGACAGGGGCACCGGGGAGCTGTTTTTT
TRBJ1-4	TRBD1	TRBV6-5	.	CASSYGGTVNEKLFF	TGTGCCAGCAGTTACGGTGGGACAGTAAATGAAAAACTGTTTTTT
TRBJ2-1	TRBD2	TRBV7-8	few	CASSFTSGGADNEQFF	TGTGCCAGCAGCTTTACTAGCGGGGGGGCGGACAATGAGCAGTTCTTC
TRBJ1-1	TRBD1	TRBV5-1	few	CASSLIKDRVNTEAFF	TGCGCCAGCAGCTTGATTAAGGACAGGGTTAACACTGAAGCTTTCTTT
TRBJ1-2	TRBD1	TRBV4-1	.	CASSNRGDYGYTF	TGCGCCAGCAGCAACAGGGGCGACTATGGCTACACCTTC
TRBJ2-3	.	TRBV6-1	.	CASSELGAALITDTQYF	TGTGCCAGCAGTGAACTTGGGGCAGCCCTAATCACAGATACGCAGTATTTT
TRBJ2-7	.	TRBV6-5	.	CASSRQVVYEQYF	TGTGCCAGCAGTCGACAGGTCGTCTACGAGCAGTACTTC
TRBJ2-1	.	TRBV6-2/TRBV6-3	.	CASSPLVAFEQFF	TGTGCCAGCAGTCCCTTGGTGGCTTTTGAGCAGTTCTTC
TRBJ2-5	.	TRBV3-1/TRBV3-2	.	CASSQFGETQYF	TGTGCCAGCAGCCAATTCGGAGAGACCCAGTACTTC
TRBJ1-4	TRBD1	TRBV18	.	CASSPRTGEAEKLFF	TGTGCCAGCTCACCCCGGACAGGGGAGGCCGAAAAACTGTTTTTT
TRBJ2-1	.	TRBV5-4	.	CASSFSGLMGDNNEQFF	TGTGCCAGCAGCTTTTCCGGGCTTATGGGGGACAACAATGAGCAGTTCTTC
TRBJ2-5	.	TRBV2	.	CASSVVETQYF	TGTGCCAGCAGTGTCGTAGAGACCCAGTACTTC
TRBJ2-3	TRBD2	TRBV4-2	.	CASSPPSSGSTDTQYF	TGTGCCAGCAGCCCCCCCTCTAGCGGGAGCACAGATACGCAGTATTTT
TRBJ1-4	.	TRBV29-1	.	CSVWGSNEKLFF	TGCAGCGTCTGGGGCTCTAATGAAAAACTGTTTTTT
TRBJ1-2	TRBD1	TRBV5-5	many	CASSTSHRGAYGYTF	TGTGCCAGCAGCACCTCCCACAGGGGAGCCTATGGCTACACCTTC
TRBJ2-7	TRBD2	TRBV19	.	CASSSAGGYEQYF	TGTGCCAGTAGTTCCGCGGGGGGCTACGAGCAGTACTTC
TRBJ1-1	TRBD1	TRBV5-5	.	CASSPLGQENTEAFF	TGTGCCAGCAGCCCACTGGGACAGGAGAACACTGAAGCTTTCTTT
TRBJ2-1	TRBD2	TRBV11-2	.	CASSLAGGLAAEQFF	TGTGCCAGCAGCTTGGCGGGAGGCCTGGCGGCGGAGCAGTTCTTC
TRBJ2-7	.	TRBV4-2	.	CASSQDLTESSYEQYF	TGTGCCAGCAGCCAAGATCTGACAGAAAGCTCCTACGAGCAGTACTTC
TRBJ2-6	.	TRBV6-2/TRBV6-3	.	CASSWGRSGANVLTF	TGTGCCAGCAGTTGGGGGAGGAGTGGGGCCAACGTCCTGACTTTC
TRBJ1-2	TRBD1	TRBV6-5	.	CASSLSGTEYYGYTF	TGTGCCAGCAGCCTTTCCGGGACAGAGTACTATGGCTACACCTTC
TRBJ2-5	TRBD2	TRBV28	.	CASSTPTSALQETQYF	TGTGCCAGCAGTACCCCGACTAGCGCTCTCCAAGAGACCCAGTACTTC
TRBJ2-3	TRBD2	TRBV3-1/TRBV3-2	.	CASSGLAETDTQYF	TGTGCCAGCTCAGGACTAGCGGAGACAGATACGCAGTATTTT
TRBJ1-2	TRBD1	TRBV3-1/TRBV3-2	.	CASSQLFLRQGANYGYTF	TGTGCCAGCAGCCAACTCTTTTTAAGACAGGGGGCGAACTATGGCTACACCTTC
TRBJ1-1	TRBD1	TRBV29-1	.	CSAGQTNTEAFF	TGCAGCGCGGGACAGACGAACACTGAAGCTTTCTTT
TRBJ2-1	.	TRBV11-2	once	CASSSETRYNEQFF	TGTGCCAGCAGCTCGGAGACTCGGTACAATGAGCAGTTCTTC
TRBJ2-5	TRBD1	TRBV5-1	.	CASSQDRVGETQYF	TGCGCCAGCAGCCAGGACAGGGTGGGAGAGACCCAGTACTTC
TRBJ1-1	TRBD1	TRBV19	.	CASSIIGTAEAFF	TGTGCCAGTAGTATAATCGGGACAGCCGAAGCTTTCTTT
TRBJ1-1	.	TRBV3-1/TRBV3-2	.	CASSNPQNTEAFF	TGTGCCAGCAGCAATCCACAGAACACTGAAGCTTTCTTT
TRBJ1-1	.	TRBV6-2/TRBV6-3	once	CASSYPVPGQGDEAFF	TGTGCCAGCAGTTACCCCGTCCCGGGACAAGGGGATGAAGCTTTCTTT
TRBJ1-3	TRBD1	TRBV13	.	CANPQGQGLLSSGNTIYF	TGTGCCAACCCGCAGGGACAGGGGCTACTTAGCTCTGGAAACACCATATATTTT
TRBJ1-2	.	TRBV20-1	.	CRGGEGYTF	TGCAGGGGGGGAGAGGGCTACACCTTC
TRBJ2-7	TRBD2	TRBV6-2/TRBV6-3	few	CASSYSPQAGGRYEQYF	TGTGCCAGCAGTTACTCCCCACAAGCGGGAGGGCGGTACGAGCAGTACTTC
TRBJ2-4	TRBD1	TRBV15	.	CATSFGTGVELAKNIQYF	TGTGCCACCAGCTTCGGGACAGGGGTGGAACTAGCCAAAAACATTCAGTACTTC
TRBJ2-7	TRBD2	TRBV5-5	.	CASSLGLAGGYEQYF	TGTGCCAGCAGCCTGGGGCTAGCGGGGGGCTACGAGCAGTACTTC
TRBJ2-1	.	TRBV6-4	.	CASSVRAEGGQFF	TGTGCCAGCAGTGTTCGGGCGGAAGGGGGGCAGTTCTTC
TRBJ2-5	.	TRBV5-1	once	CASSLAAGVQETQYF	TGCGCCAGCAGCTTGGCCGCAGGCGTCCAAGAGACCCAGTACTTC
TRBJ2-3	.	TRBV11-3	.	CASSLNVELDTQYF	TGTGCCAGCAGCCTAAATGTTGAGCTGGATACGCAGTATTTT
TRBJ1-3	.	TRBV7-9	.	CASRAGAGNTIYF	TGTGCCAGCAGGGCAGGGGCTGGAAACACCATATATTTT
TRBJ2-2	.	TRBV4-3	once	CASSQDRSATGELFF	TGCGCCAGCAGCCAAGATAGAAGCGCCACCGGGGAGCTGTTTTTT
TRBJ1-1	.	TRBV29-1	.	CSSRQSLSTEAFF	TGCAGCTCTAGACAGTCCCTTTCCACTGAAGCTTTCTTT